This T cell receptor (beta chain) derives from a study of T cells in Graves' hyperthyroidism and ophthalmopathy. Whole-study context: Sampling of peripheral blood happened at initial diagnosis, prior to any treatment.

The CDR3 has 14 amino acids. Germline V lookup: CDR1 GTSNPN, CDR2 SVGIG (reference sequence). Trimming left V 1 base short and J 6 bases short, with 13 bases between. The sample holds many counts of this clonotype. Antigen: not known. RNA transcripts gave rise to amplified TCR beta CDR3 regions. HTBI primers were the set used in a first-round RT-PCR of the TCR CDR3. One entry per CDR3 protein results from TCRdb running MiXCR on the multiplex PCR reads. This table holds nearly 600,000 distinct CDR3 sequences, over 11% found once. Study-wide findings and caveats: The model's output predicted ophthalmopathy at a median of approximately 6.5 months prior to onset. Most clonotypes that expanded in the thyroid above 0.001 also showed up in blood.

The chain has TRBV30 and TRBJ2-1; D is undetermined. The specimen was blood. This TCR was recovered from a young woman with Graves' hyperthyroidism that later progressed to Graves' ophthalmopathy. Here the CDR3 DNA reads TGTGCCTGGAGTGCCTCCTCCACGGTCAATGAGCAGTTCTTC. Residues: CAWSASSTVNEQFF.